The 16 T cell receptor beta chains given below trace back to one sample, sequenced in a study of a mutant IDH1 vaccine in newly diagnosed glioma. For these receptors, no antigen is known. Time point described: week 23, last vaccination. Vaccination used 300 ug of mutant IDH1 20-mer peptide per dose, with topical imiquimod. This table comes from immunoSEQ multiplex PCR, and its TCRdb copy is limited to in-frame clones, with some not included. This table has tens of thousands of clones, over 70% appearing once. This specimen was PBMCs, taken from a glioma patient whose treatment included an IDH1 peptide vaccine. The source is a woman aged 40 to 55 with glioma. Some clones in this sample may be carry-over from other donors' samples.

The chain has TRBV6-5 and TRBJ1-1; D is unresolved. V lost 5 bases and J 4 bases, leaving 14 bases between the germline ends. The CDR3 length is 14 residues. Germline V gene data show CDR1 as MNHEY and CDR2 as SVGAGI. The CDR3 bases are TGTGCCAGCAGTACTATGTCCGTGGCCACTGAAGCTTTCTTT. This gives the protein CASSTMSVATEAFF.

The J gene is TRBJ1-1, the V gene TRBV6-1; no clear D. The germline V gene has CDR1 MNHNS and CDR2 SASEGT. V lost 5 bases, J lost 8 bases, and 9 bases lay in between. CDR3 size: 11 residues. The CDR3 DNA is TGTGCCAGCAGTTCTATAGACGAAGCTTTCTTT. Translating gives CASSSIDEAFF.

The genes are TRBV5-1 and TRBJ2-7; 10 nucleotides line up with TRBD2. The germline gives CDR1 SGHRS, CDR2 YFSETQ. The CDR3 loop spans 18 amino acids. Trimming took 4 bases from V and 1 from J; bases not matched to a gene: 14. CDR3 coding DNA: TGCGCCAGCAGCCCGAGAGGACTAGCGGAAAGAGGGTCCTACGAGCAGTACTTC. It translates to CASSPRGLAERGSYEQYF.

This clone was picked up a small number of times. This chain joins TRBV19 and TRBJ1-5; D remains ambiguous. CDR3 size: 16 residues. Germline-derived CDR1 and CDR2 are LNHDA and SQIVND (reference sequence). V lost 1 base to trimming and J lost 0 bases, with 10 bases between them. The CDR3 reads CASSIVAFRSNQPQHF. As DNA, the CDR3 is TGTGCCAGTAGTATAGTGGCCTTTCGTAGCAATCAGCCCCAGCATTTT.

The chain couples TRBV2 to TRBJ2-5, with D perhaps TRBD1 or TRBD2 (5 bases each). Deletions cut 8 bases from V and 7 bases from J, with 17 bases between. The length of the CDR3 is 13 residues. Germline V gives CDR1 SNHLY, CDR2 FYNNEI. As DNA, the CDR3 is TGTGCCAGCTGGGGCCCCCGAGAGGGGACCCAGTACTTC. Translated: CASWGPREGTQYF.

The chain uses TRBV7-6 and TRBJ2-5, with 8 bases lining up with TRBD2. V dropped 1 base and J dropped 4; count of bases not matched to a gene: 11. Germline CDR1 reads SGHVS; CDR2 reads FNYEAQ. CDR3 size: 17 residues. The CDR3 bases are TGTGCCAGCAGCTTAGAACCCGGCGGGAGGCGAGGAGAGACCCAGTACTTC. As protein: CASSLEPGGRRGETQYF.

This clone was observed a few times. The DNA of the CDR3 is TGTGCCTGTCGGGGCAACTACGAGCAGTACTTC. It encodes CACRGNYEQYF. The chain combines TRBV30 with TRBJ2-7; TRBD1 or TRBD2 may be the D gene (5 bases each). Germline CDR1 reads GTSNPN; CDR2 reads SVGIG (reference sequence). The CDR3 is 11 amino acids. With 6 bases removed from V and 3 bases from J, the gap between germline ends came to 9 bases.

CDR3 sequence: CASSREPPGQHFSYEQYF. The CDR3 DNA reads TGTGCCAGCAGTCGCGAGCCTCCGGGACAGCATTTCTCCTACGAGCAGTACTTC. V is TRBV7-2 and J is TRBJ2-7; 7 bases line up with TRBD1. The V and J ends lost 6 bases and 0 bases, in that order; junction bases with no gene match: 17. The CDR3 has 18 amino acids. From germline, CDR1 is SGHTA and CDR2 FQGNSA. The full variable domain, rest sourced from reference TRBV7-2 and TRBJ2-7, is GAGVSQSPSNKVTEKGKDVELRCDPISGHTALYWYRQSLGQGLEFLIYFQGNSAPDKSGLPSDRFSAERTGGSVSTLTIQRTQQEDSAVYLCASSREPPGQHFSYEQYFGPGTRLTVT.

The chain recombines TRBV10-3 with TRBJ2-7, with D unresolved. From germline, CDR1 is ENHRY and CDR2 SYGVKD. CDR3 length: 12 amino acids. Between the trimmed V and J ends, which lost 3 bases and 7 bases, there was a span of 10 bases. As DNA, the CDR3 is TGTGCCATCAGTGACAACTCATGGGAGCAGTACTTC. Translation: CAISDNSWEQYF.

The chain combines TRBV9 with TRBJ2-1; D may be TRBD2 (5 bases). Germline V gene data show CDR1 as SGDLS and CDR2 as YYNGEE. This CDR3 has 15 residues. Between the trimmed V and J ends, which lost 3 bases and 0 bases, there was a span of 10 bases. CDR3: CASSGWRSSYNEQFF. The CDR3, as DNA: TGTGCCAGCAGCGGTTGGAGGAGCTCCTACAATGAGCAGTTCTTC.

This clone was detected only once. The chain carries TRBV6-1 and TRBJ2-7; D unresolved. The CDR3 covers 14 residues. Germline V gives CDR1 MNHNS, CDR2 SASEGT. Trimming cost V 4 bases and J 2 bases, with 12 bases left between them. The CDR3, as DNA: TGTGCCAGCAGTGCAATGACGGCAACCTACGAGCAGTACTTC. Amino acid sequence: CASSAMTATYEQYF.

The chain uses TRBV11-2 and TRBJ2-4; the D gene could be TRBD1 or TRBD2 (5 bases each). There are 16 residues in the CDR3. Germline CDR1 is SGHAT and CDR2 is FQNNGV. V was trimmed by 5 bases and J by 1 base, leaving 15 bases between them. The CDR3: CASSPPGQDAKNIQYF. DNA for the CDR3: TGTGCCAGCAGCCCCCCGGGGCAGGACGCCAAAAACATTCAGTACTTC.

The CDR3 coding sequence is TGTGCCATCAGGGGGACCGGGAGCGGGAGTGGCTACACCTTC. It translates to CAIRGTGSGSGYTF. The chain recombines TRBV10-3 with TRBJ1-2, with D possibly matching TRBD1 (5 bases). Germline V gene sequence: CDR1 ENHRY, CDR2 SYGVKD. The V gene lost 6 bases and the J gene lost 7 bases, with 18 bases spanning the gap. The CDR3 consists of 14 residues.

V usage is TRBV19 and J usage is TRBJ2-3; TRBD2 aligns across 8 bases. The germline V gene has CDR1 LNHDA and CDR2 SQIVND (reference sequence). J gave up 2 bases and V 4 bases, and 5 bases lay outside the gene matches. The CDR3 spans 15 residues. The CDR3: CASSTSGGLTDTQYF. CDR3 nucleotides: TGTGCCAGTAGTACCTCGGGGGGGCTCACAGATACGCAGTATTTT.

This clone showed up just a few times. The CDR3 sequence is CASSPGGGRETQYF. In DNA form, the CDR3 reads TGTGCCAGCAGCCCCGGGGGGGGAAGAGAGACCCAGTACTTC. The chain combines TRBV9 with TRBJ2-5, with 8 bases fitting TRBD2. Germline-derived CDR1 and CDR2 are SGDLS and YYNGEE. The ends lost 4 bases at V and 4 bases at J; junction bases unmatched: 6. CDR3 length: 14 amino acids.

The V gene is TRBV18, the J gene TRBJ1-5; no definite D call. Germline V gene lookup returns CDR1 KGHSH and CDR2 LQKENI. CDR3 size: 17 residues. The V gene lost 6 bases and the J gene lost 0 bases, with 18 bases spanning the gap. The CDR3 is CASSPGRRQYSNQPQHF. The CDR3 region has the DNA TGTGCCAGCTCCCCCGGGAGGCGGCAGTATAGCAATCAGCCCCAGCATTTT.